These 17 T cell receptor beta chains originate from one sample sequenced in a study of shared clonotypes between healthy human individuals. Here immunoSEQ multiplex PCR was the method, and the copy in TCRdb shows in-frame clones only, minus some. The repertoire holds about 590,000 clones, 95% to 96% seen once, with over 0.09% in the top ten. Naivety among CD8 cells was defined by CD45RO negativity and positive CCR7 selection, thereby excluding terminally differentiated effector memory CD45RA+ cells. The sample taken for sequencing was naive CD8+ T cells sorted from blood. The receptors derive from a woman in her 30s in good health.

The rearrangement uses TRBV7-2 and TRBJ2-7; D ambiguous. V gave up 8 bases and J gave up 7 bases, with 9 bases separating them. This CDR3 is 10 amino acids long. Germline values: CDR1 SGHTA, CDR2 FQGNSA. For the CDR3, the DNA is TGTGCCAGCCTACCTACTGAGCAGTACTTC. Translating it yields CASLPTEQYF.

This chain connects TRBV29-1 to TRBJ2-3; 11 nucleotides align to TRBD2. Trimming at V came to 7 bases and at J to 4 bases, leaving 10 bases not matched to a gene. The CDR3 runs to 15 residues. Germline loops: CDR1 SQVTM, CDR2 ANQGSEA. The CDR3 DNA reads as TGCAGCGCCCAGACTAGCGGGAAGGAGGCAGATACGCAGTATTTT. Translating gives CSAQTSGKEADTQYF.

V usage is TRBV27 and J usage is TRBJ1-2; 9 nucleotides agree with TRBD1. Unmatched junction bases numbered 7, after V lost 5 bases and J lost 6 bases. The length of the CDR3 is 14 residues. CDR1 is MNHEY and CDR2 is SMNVEV in the germline V gene (reference sequence). CDR3 nucleotide sequence: TGTGCCAGCAGTATAACAGGGGGCCTGAATGGCTACACCTTC. This codes for CASSITGGLNGYTF.

The chain has TRBV28 and TRBJ2-1; 10 bases map to TRBD2. Germline values: CDR1 MDHEN, CDR2 SYDVKM. The V gene end was trimmed by 5 bases and the J gene end by 4 bases; junction bases not matched to a gene: 5. The CDR3 covers 15 residues. CDR3 residues: CASSGTSGVYNEQFF. CDR3 in DNA: TGTGCCAGCAGTGGAACTAGCGGGGTTTACAATGAGCAGTTCTTC.

The V and J genes are TRBV6-1 and TRBJ2-3; possible D gene TRBD1, 5 bases. This CDR3 has 13 amino acids. CDR1 is MNHNS and CDR2 is SASEGT in the germline V gene. Trimming cost V 2 bases and J 3 bases, with 6 bases left between them. This chain's CDR3 is CASSERQTDTQYF. DNA for the CDR3: TGTGCCAGCAGTGAAAGACAGACAGATACGCAGTATTTT.

The chain carries TRBV7-8 and TRBJ1-1; TRBD1 is a possible D gene (5 bases). The CDR3 runs 16 residues. CDR1 is SGHVS and CDR2 is FQNEAQ in the germline V gene. V was clipped by 5 bases and J by 0 bases, with 16 bases between them. This CDR3 is CASSAGPSLMNTEAFF. The CDR3 DNA reads as TGTGCCAGCAGCGCGGGGCCGAGCTTGATGAACACTGAAGCTTTCTTT. Based on the CDR3 plus reference TRBV7-8 and TRBJ1-1, the full variable domain is GAGVSQSPRYKVAKRGQDVALRCDPISGHVSLFWYQQALGQGPEFLTYFQNEAQLDKSGLPSDRFFAERPEGSVSTLKIQRTQQEDSAVYLCASSAGPSLMNTEAFFGQGTRLTVV.

The chain recombines TRBV15 with TRBJ1-5; no firm D call. The CDR3 length is 14 residues. Germline CDR1 reads LNHNV; CDR2 reads YYDKDF (reference sequence). Trimming left V 5 bases short and J 5 bases short, with 13 bases between. The CDR3 bases are TGTGCCACCAGCTACGACGGAGAGGATCAGCCCCAGCATTTT. This sequence encodes CATSYDGEDQPQHF.

The chain carries TRBV5-1 and TRBJ1-1; tentatively, D is TRBD1 (6 bases). Trimming removed 7 bases at V and 0 bases at J, with 19 bases between. The germline V gene encodes CDR1 SGHRS and CDR2 YFSETQ. The CDR3 runs to 16 residues. For the CDR3, the DNA is TGCGCCAGCCGGATAATGGACAGCAGGATGAACACTGAAGCTTTCTTT. Its translation is CASRIMDSRMNTEAFF. The whole variable domain, remainder taken from reference TRBV5-1 and TRBJ1-1, is KAGVTQTPRYLIKTRGQQVTLSCSPISGHRSVSWYQQTPGQGLQFLFEYFSETQRNKGNFPGRFSGRQFSNSRSEMNVSTLELGDSALYLCASRIMDSRMNTEAFFGQGTRLTVV.

J is TRBJ2-1 and V is TRBV15; no clear D. The CDR3 runs 15 residues. Trimming left V 0 bases short and J 0 bases short, with 6 bases between. Germline V lookup: CDR1 LNHNV, CDR2 YYDKDF (reference sequence). The chain's CDR3 is CATSREVSSYNEQFF. CDR3 DNA sequence: TGTGCCACCAGCAGAGAAGTTTCCTCCTACAATGAGCAGTTCTTC.

The chain carries TRBV7-2 and TRBJ2-7; D ambiguous. Germline CDR1 SGHTA, CDR2 FQGNSA. Trimming took 1 base from V and 7 from J, leaving 29 bases between them. The CDR3 sequence is 19 residues long. CDR3 nucleotide sequence: TGTGCCAGCAGCTTAGTGGGGTATTTGTTGGCGGCGAAGGGTGGGGAGCAGTACTTC. Protein product: CASSLVGYLLAAKGGEQYF. The full variable domain, with the rest looked up from reference TRBV7-2 and TRBJ2-7, is GAGVSQSPSNKVTEKGKDVELRCDPISGHTALYWYRQSLGQGLEFLIYFQGNSAPDKSGLPSDRFSAERTGGSVSTLTIQRTQQEDSAVYLCASSLVGYLLAAKGGEQYFGPGTRLTVT.

The V and J genes are TRBV19 and TRBJ2-7; D call uncertain. CDR1 LNHDA and CDR2 SQIVND come from the germline V gene (reference sequence). The CDR3 sequence is 13 residues long. Trimming removed 5 bases from V and 3 bases from J, with 11 bases in between. CDR3 DNA sequence: TGTGCCAGTAGTGTCGGGCAGTACTACGAGCAGTACTTC. Translating it yields CASSVGQYYEQYF. The full variable domain, in which reference TRBV19 and TRBJ2-7 provide the parts outside the CDR3, is DGGITQSPKYLFRKEGQNVTLSCEQNLNHDAMYWYRQDPGQGLRLIYYSQIVNDFQKGDIAEGYSVSREKKESFPLTVTSAQKNPTAFYLCASSVGQYYEQYFGPGTRLTVT.

J is TRBJ2-7 and V is TRBV27; TRBD2 might be the D (6 bases). The germline gives CDR1 MNHEY, CDR2 SMNVEV (reference sequence). V was pared by 3 bases and J by 2 bases, with 11 bases between. The CDR3 runs to 14 residues. The CDR3 region has the DNA TGTGCCAGCAGTTTTGCGGGGCCCACCTACGAGCAGTACTTC. This gives the protein CASSFAGPTYEQYF.

The V call is TRBV4-2, the J call TRBJ1-5; a possible D gene is TRBD1 (6 bases). The CDR3 sequence is 15 residues long. In germline, CDR1 is LGHNA, CDR2 YNFKEQ. Trimming removed 0 bases at V and 3 bases at J, with 9 bases between. The CDR3 reads CASSQDGGHNQPQHF. In DNA, the CDR3 is TGTGCCAGCAGCCAAGATGGGGGGCACAATCAGCCCCAGCATTTT.

Turning to this clone: The same CDR3 is also encoded by other DNA sequences in this sample. The genes are TRBV30 and TRBJ1-4; 10 nucleotides match TRBD1. V was pared by 0 bases and J by 5 bases, with 3 bases of the junction left unmatched. The CDR3 is 15 residues long. Per the germline V gene, CDR1 is GTSNPN and CDR2 is SVGIG (reference sequence). CDR3 in amino acids: CAWSVGQGINEKLFF. The CDR3 region has the DNA TGTGCCTGGAGTGTGGGACAGGGGATCAATGAAAAACTGTTTTTT.

The chain carries TRBV29-1 and TRBJ1-3; tentative D call: TRBD1 (5 bases). The CDR3 has 13 amino acids. In germline, CDR1 is SQVTM, CDR2 ANQGSEA. V was trimmed by 4 bases and J by 4 bases, leaving 11 bases between them. The CDR3 loop is CSVASGAGNTIYF. The CDR3 DNA sequence: TGCAGCGTTGCCTCCGGGGCAGGAAACACCATATATTTT.

Regarding this clone: Other nucleotide sequences from this sample produce the same CDR3. V and J are TRBV27 and TRBJ2-7, with D maybe TRBD2 (5 bases). Germline values: CDR1 MNHEY, CDR2 SMNVEV (reference sequence). Trimming pared 2 bases from V and 3 bases from J, leaving 8 bases between. There are 13 residues in the CDR3. Written as DNA, the CDR3 is TGTGCCAGCAGTTTAACCGGGAACTACGAGCAGTACTTC. It encodes CASSLTGNYEQYF.

The chain couples TRBV13 to TRBJ2-2; possible D gene TRBD2, 5 bases. V gave up 1 base and J gave up 2 bases, with 8 bases separating them. The CDR3 spans 15 residues. The V gene's germline CDR1 is PRHDT and CDR2 FYEKMQ (reference sequence). CDR3 in DNA: TGTGCCAGCAGCTTAGCGAGGGCTAACACCGGGGAGCTGTTTTTT. Protein sequence: CASSLARANTGELFF.